This entry is about one TCR beta chain. What it recognizes is unknown. The table came from immunoSEQ multiplex PCR; TCRdb's copy has only in-frame clones and leaves some out. The top ten hold just under 10% of the sample, which has 50,000 to 55,000 clones, more than 65% seen once. The sample comes from a study of T cell clones after liver transplantation. Study-level information: TCRbeta sequencing after a pre-transplant mixed lymphocyte reaction identified graft-donor-reactive clones, later tracked in post-transplant blood. As an antigen-independent comparator, third-party-reactive TCRbeta sequences came from pre-transplant mixed lymphocyte reactions. Without induction therapy, subjects received standard immunosuppression until 12-24 months post-transplant. Study observations and caveats: Graft donor-reactive T cells possibly entered the graft instead of undergoing deletion.

V shed 4 bases and J 4 bases; nucleotides not matched to a gene: 6. The CDR3 contains 16 residues. Germline CDR1 and CDR2: SEHNR and FQNEAQ (reference sequence). The sequence derives from a human patient who received a liver transplant. Some T cells may trace back to the graft donor. The sequenced sample was CD4+ T cells from blood, obtained roughly 55 months after liver transplant. The chain has TRBV7-9 and TRBJ2-1; TRBD2 agrees at 11 bases. The CDR3 is CASSSLGTSGYNEQFF. The CDR3 bases are TGTGCCAGCAGCTCGCTCGGGACTAGCGGTTACAATGAGCAGTTCTTC.